One sample yielded the 27 T cell receptor beta chains listed below, sequenced in a study of cytomegalovirus exposure and HLA in healthy donors. It was with 60 Vbeta and 13 Jbeta primers that the PCR ran. The data were produced by immunoSEQ multiplex PCR, yet TCRdb's version contains in-frame clones alone and is incomplete. The table has under 200,000 clones, over 75% seen once. The sample consisted of PBMCs. The receptors originated from a woman in her 30s in good health and CMV-seronegative.

J is TRBJ1-2 and V is TRBV5-1; the D gene is possibly TRBD1 (5 bases). Per germline, CDR1 SGHRS and CDR2 YFSETQ. The CDR3 is 16 residues long. V shed 2 bases and J shed 4 bases, with 18 bases lying between them. CDR3 coding DNA: TGCGCCAGCAGCTTAGGAATTCCGGGGGGTCCCTATGGCTACACCTTC. It specifies CASSLGIPGGPYGYTF.

The rearrangement links TRBV5-1 to TRBJ1-2, with D uncertain. Trimming left V 3 bases short and J 4 bases short, with 7 bases between. This CDR3 has 12 amino acids. From germline, CDR1 is SGHRS and CDR2 YFSETQ. CDR3 in DNA: TGCGCCAGCAGCTACGACATCTATGGCTACACCTTC. Encoded protein: CASSYDIYGYTF. Full variable domain (remainder filled in from reference TRBV5-1 and TRBJ1-2): KAGVTQTPRYLIKTRGQQVTLSCSPISGHRSVSWYQQTPGQGLQFLFEYFSETQRNKGNFPGRFSGRQFSNSRSEMNVSTLELGDSALYLCASSYDIYGYTFGSGTRLTVV.

The genes are TRBV7-9 and TRBJ2-7, with a weak D call TRBD1 (5 bases). CDR3 length: 13 residues. Germline CDR1 is SEHNR and CDR2 is FQNEAQ (reference sequence). V was trimmed by 3 bases and J by 5 bases, leaving 11 bases between them. DNA of the CDR3: TGTGCCAGCAGCTTCCGACAGTTCAACGAGCAGTACTTC. As protein: CASSFRQFNEQYF.

The chain employs TRBV15 and TRBJ2-1, with D perhaps TRBD1 (6 bases). The CDR3 covers 17 residues. V lost 1 base and J lost 2, with 15 bases in between. Germline V gene sequence: CDR1 LNHNV, CDR2 YYDKDF (reference sequence). Here the CDR3 reads CATSRGVQGPTYNEQFF. CDR3 bases: TGTGCCACCAGCAGAGGGGTCCAGGGGCCGACCTACAATGAGCAGTTCTTC. The whole variable domain, remainder taken from reference TRBV15 and TRBJ2-1, is DAMVIQNPRYQVTQFGKPVTLSCSQTLNHNVMYWYQQKSSQAPKLLFHYYDKDFNNEADTPDNFQSRRPNTSFCFLDIRSPGLGDTAMYLCATSRGVQGPTYNEQFFGPGTRLTVL.

This clone has only a few counts. This chain joins TRBV18 and TRBJ2-1, with 8 bases that match TRBD2. This CDR3 region has 15 residues. CDR1 and CDR2 (germline): KGHSH, LQKENI. Trimming took 3 bases from V and 0 from J; bases not matched to a gene: 1. DNA for the CDR3: TGTGCCAGCTCACCCCTAGCGGGCTCCTACAATGAGCAGTTCTTC. It yields the protein CASSPLAGSYNEQFF.

This clone has just a few counts. This chain connects TRBV5-1 to TRBJ2-1; 7 nucleotides align to TRBD1. The V segment lost 5 bases and the J segment 4 bases; nucleotides outside the gene matches: 9. The CDR3 contains 15 residues. Germline V gives CDR1 SGHRS, CDR2 YFSETQ. The CDR3, as DNA: TGCGCCAGCAGAGGTTCCGGGACAGAATACAATGAGCAGTTCTTC. Residues: CASRGSGTEYNEQFF.

The V call is TRBV7-3, the J call TRBJ2-3, with TRBD1 identical over 8 bases. Germline V gene lookup returns CDR1 SGHTA and CDR2 FQGTGA. The CDR3 has 18 residues. V lost 2 bases, J lost 0 bases, and 10 bases stayed unmatched. The chain's CDR3 is CASSLSGGLGRSTDTQYF. The CDR3 bases are TGTGCCAGCAGCTTATCAGGGGGCCTGGGACGTAGCACAGATACGCAGTATTTT.

The chain employs TRBV2 and TRBJ1-1; TRBD1 agrees at 7 bases. The V and J ends lost 6 bases and 5 bases, in that order; junction bases with no gene match: 6. CDR1 is SNHLY, CDR2 FYNNEI, per germline. The CDR3 is made up of 13 amino acids. As DNA, the CDR3 is TGTGCCAGCAGCACGGGACAGCGGACTGAAGCTTTCTTT. It encodes CASSTGQRTEAFF.

V usage is TRBV2 and J usage is TRBJ2-2; D unclear. The germline V and J ends were trimmed by 8 bases and 1 base, with 14 bases remaining between them. CDR1 is SNHLY, CDR2 FYNNEI, per germline. The CDR3 consists of 15 residues. Here the CDR3 reads CASAPIVGNTGELFF. In DNA, the CDR3 is TGTGCCAGCGCTCCCATTGTCGGGAACACCGGGGAGCTGTTTTTT. Full variable domain (outside the CDR3, taken from reference TRBV2 and TRBJ2-2): EPEVTQTPSHQVTQMGQEVILRCVPISNHLYFYWYRQILGQKVEFLVSFYNNEISEKSEIFDDQFSVERPDGSNFTLKIRSTKLEDSAMYFCASAPIVGNTGELFFGEGSRLTVL.

This clone was counted once. The chain links TRBV7-8 to TRBJ2-3; the D is unclear. This CDR3 is built from 13 residues. V was trimmed by 5 bases and J by 6 bases, leaving 12 bases between them. CDR1 is SGHVS and CDR2 is FQNEAQ in the germline V gene. CDR3 amino acids: CASSHRLADTQYF. CDR3 sequence (DNA): TGTGCCAGCAGCCATCGTCTTGCGGATACGCAGTATTTT.

The rearrangement joins TRBV7-9 to TRBJ2-7; the D is unclear. Per the germline V gene, CDR1 is SEHNR and CDR2 is FQNEAQ (reference sequence). Trimming cost V 5 bases and J 0 bases, with 5 bases left between them. This CDR3 has 12 amino acids. CDR3 nucleotides: TGTGCCAGCAGCCCCAGCTCCTACGAGCAGTACTTC. It codes for CASSPSSYEQYF.

The chain combines TRBV5-6 with TRBJ1-3; TRBD1 matches 9 bases. The CDR3 is 15 amino acids. Germline CDR1 SGHDT, CDR2 YYEEEE. Trimming took 2 bases from V and 4 from J; bases not matched to a gene: 4. The CDR3 region is CASSFGQGLGNTIYF. CDR3 bases: TGTGCCAGCAGCTTCGGACAGGGGTTAGGAAACACCATATATTTT.

This chain uses TRBV4-2 with TRBJ1-4, with 12 bases lining up with TRBD1. With 1 base clipped from V and 8 bases from J, the junction kept 2 bases outside the gene matches. CDR3 length: 15 amino acids. The germline V gene encodes CDR1 LGHNA and CDR2 YNFKEQ. The CDR3 bases are TGTGCCAGCAGCCAAGGGGGACAGGGGGCAGAAAAACTGTTTTTT. Translated, it gives CASSQGGQGAEKLFF.

The V call is TRBV7-2, the J call TRBJ2-2; possibly TRBD2 for D (6 bases). The CDR3 spans 15 residues. Germline V gene sequence: CDR1 SGHTA, CDR2 FQGNSA. Trimming removed 5 bases at V and 7 bases at J, with 17 bases between. Written as DNA, the CDR3 is TGTGCCAGCAGCCCACTACCCCTGGGAGGCGGGGAGCTGTTTTTT. This codes for CASSPLPLGGGELFF.

The chain joins TRBV28 to TRBJ1-6, with 7 nucleotides matching TRBD1. The CDR3 contains 13 residues. Germline CDR1 reads MDHEN; CDR2 reads SYDVKM. V gave up 11 bases and J gave up 5 bases; unmatched junction bases: 6. The DNA of the CDR3 is TGTGCCTGGCGGGACAGAGATAATTCACCCCTCCACTTT. Amino acid sequence: CAWRDRDNSPLHF.

The V and J genes are TRBV5-1 and TRBJ2-3; 11 nucleotides match TRBD2. The CDR3 consists of 16 residues. Trimming cost V 4 bases and J 5 bases; bases outside gene matches: 9. Per the germline V gene, CDR1 is SGHRS and CDR2 is YFSETQ. In DNA, the CDR3 is TGCGCCAGCAGCCGGGCTAGCGGGGGGTCCGGAGATACGCAGTATTTT. Amino acids: CASSRASGGSGDTQYF.

V gene TRBV5-5 combines with J gene TRBJ2-7; 13 positions agree with TRBD2. This CDR3 is 18 amino acids long. V lost 5 bases and J lost 1; bases outside the gene matches: 12. Germline V gene data show CDR1 as SGHKS and CDR2 as YYEKEE (reference sequence). In DNA form, the CDR3 reads TGTGCCAGCAGTCCCGGCTTACTAGCGGGGGGGCGGTCCTACGAGCAGTACTTC. It codes for CASSPGLLAGGRSYEQYF.

The chain has TRBV7-2 and TRBJ2-3, with D possibly being TRBD2 (7 bases). Trimming cost V 3 bases and J 4 bases, with 14 bases left between them. The CDR3 spans 15 residues. CDR1 and CDR2 (germline): SGHTA, FQGNSA. In nucleotides, the CDR3 is TGTGCCAGCAGCTTTCGGGGGGCCCGGGCAGATACGCAGTATTTT. Amino acids: CASSFRGARADTQYF.

The chain carries TRBV30 and TRBJ2-5; D ambiguous. V lost 4 bases to trimming and J lost 2 bases, with 8 bases between them. The CDR3 is 12 amino acids. Germline CDR1 reads GTSNPN; CDR2 reads SVGIG (reference sequence). CDR3 in amino acids: CAWKPEQETQYF. In DNA form, the CDR3 reads TGTGCCTGGAAACCAGAACAAGAGACCCAGTACTTC. Variable domain in full (rest from reference TRBV30 and TRBJ2-5): SQTIHQWPATLVQPVGSPLSLECTVEGTSNPNLYWYRQAAGRGLQLLFYSVGIGQISSEVPQNLSASRPQDRQFILSSKKLLLSDSGFYLCAWKPEQETQYFGPGTRLLVL.

The chain combines TRBV28 with TRBJ2-5; D gene ambiguous. V was trimmed by 10 bases and J by 4 bases, leaving 16 bases between them. This CDR3 contains 13 residues. Germline lookup yields CDR1 MDHEN and CDR2 SYDVKM. As DNA, the CDR3 is TGTGCCACCGCGCAAAGCGAAGGAGAGACCCAGTACTTC. Encoded protein: CATAQSEGETQYF.

DNA for the CDR3: TGTGCCAGCAGCTTAGGTTGGGGCCCCTACGAGCAGTACTTC. It is translated as CASSLGWGPYEQYF. The V gene is TRBV7-2, the J gene TRBJ2-7; the D gene is possibly TRBD1 (5 bases). Germline V gene data show CDR1 as SGHTA and CDR2 as FQGNSA. There are 14 residues in the CDR3. The V end was cut by 1 base, the J end by 2 bases, with 9 bases between.

This chain joins TRBV5-8 and TRBJ1-2; tentatively, D is TRBD1 (6 bases). CDR1 SGHTS and CDR2 YDEGEE come from the germline V gene. CDR3 size: 15 residues. Deletions cut 4 bases from V and 2 bases from J, with 15 bases between. This CDR3 is CASSPGTYKNYGYTF. CDR3 coding DNA: TGTGCCAGCAGCCCCGGGACATACAAGAACTATGGCTACACCTTC.

The V gene is TRBV6-5, the J gene TRBJ2-1; 8 bases are a match to TRBD2. The germline CDR1 and CDR2 sequences are MNHEY and SVGAGI. The CDR3 is 15 amino acids. J was trimmed by 12 bases and V by 6 bases; bases with no gene match: 16. CDR3 coding DNA: TGTGCCAGCAGCCCCTCGCGGGGGGACTACTCAGCGCAGTTCTTC. Translation: CASSPSRGDYSAQFF.

The chain employs TRBV15 and TRBJ1-1; D unresolved. Trimming shortened V by 3 bases and J by 0 bases, and 11 bases separated the two germline ends. Germline CDR1 LNHNV, CDR2 YYDKDF (reference sequence). The CDR3 consists of 15 residues. CDR3 nucleotides: TGTGCCACCAGCAGGCCCCGCGGGATGAACACTGAAGCTTTCTTT. This gives the protein CATSRPRGMNTEAFF.

The table lists this clone with a few counts. This sequence joins TRBV5-4 and TRBJ2-5, with a weak D call TRBD2 (6 bases). Near its end, the DNA agrees better with TRBJ2-7, so the J call may be wrong. CDR1 is SGHNT, CDR2 YYREEE, per germline (reference sequence). The CDR3 runs to 15 residues. The CDR3 nucleotides read TGTGCCAGCAGCTGGCCGACCGGGACTTCTGACGAGCAGTACTTC. Translated: CASSWPTGTSDEQYF.

The chain carries TRBV7-9 and TRBJ2-1; TRBD1 agrees at 9 bases. CDR3 length: 15 residues. V trimming: 6 bases; J trimming: 9 bases; junction bases outside the gene matches: 12. Germline V lookup: CDR1 SEHNR, CDR2 FQNEAQ (reference sequence). CDR3 amino acids: CASRAGTGYSSEQFF. For the CDR3, the DNA is TGTGCCAGCAGGGCCGGGACAGGGTACTCGAGTGAGCAGTTCTTC.

This chain connects TRBV29-1 to TRBJ1-5; D gene uncertain. Germline lookup yields CDR1 SQVTM and CDR2 ANQGSEA. The V and J ends lost 6 bases and 2 bases respectively, with 20 bases between them. The CDR3 has 16 residues. The CDR3 DNA sequence: TGCAGCGTGGCTGATAGATCCCCCCTAGGCAATCAGCCCCAGCATTTT. Protein: CSVADRSPLGNQPQHF.